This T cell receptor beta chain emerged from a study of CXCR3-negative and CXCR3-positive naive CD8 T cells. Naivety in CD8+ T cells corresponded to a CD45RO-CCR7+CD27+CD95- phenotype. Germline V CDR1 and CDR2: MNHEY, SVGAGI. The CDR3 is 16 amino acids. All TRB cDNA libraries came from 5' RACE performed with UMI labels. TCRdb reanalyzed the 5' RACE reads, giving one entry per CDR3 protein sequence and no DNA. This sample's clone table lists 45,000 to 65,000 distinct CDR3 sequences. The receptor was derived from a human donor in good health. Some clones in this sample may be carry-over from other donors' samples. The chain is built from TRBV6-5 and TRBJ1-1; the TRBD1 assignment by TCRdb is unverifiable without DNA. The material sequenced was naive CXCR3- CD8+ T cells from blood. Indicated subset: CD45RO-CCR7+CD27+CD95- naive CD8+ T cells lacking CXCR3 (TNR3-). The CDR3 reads CASSYGVPGLNTEAFF.